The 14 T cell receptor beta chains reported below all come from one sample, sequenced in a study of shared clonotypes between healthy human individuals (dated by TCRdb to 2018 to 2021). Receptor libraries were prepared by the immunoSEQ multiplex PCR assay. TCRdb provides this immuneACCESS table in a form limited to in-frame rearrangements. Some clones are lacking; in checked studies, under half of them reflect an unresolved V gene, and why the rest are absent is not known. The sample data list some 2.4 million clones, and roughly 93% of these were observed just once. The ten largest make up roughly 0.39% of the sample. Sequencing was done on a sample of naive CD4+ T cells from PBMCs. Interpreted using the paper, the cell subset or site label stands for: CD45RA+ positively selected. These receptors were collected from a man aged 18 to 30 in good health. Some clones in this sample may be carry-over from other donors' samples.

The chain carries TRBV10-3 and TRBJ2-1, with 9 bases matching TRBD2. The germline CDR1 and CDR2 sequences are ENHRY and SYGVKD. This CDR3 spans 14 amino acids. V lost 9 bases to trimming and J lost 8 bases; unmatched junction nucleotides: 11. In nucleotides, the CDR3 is TGTGCCATAGGTGCGGGAGGGAGTCCCCATGAGCAGTTCTTC. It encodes CAIGAGGSPHEQFF.

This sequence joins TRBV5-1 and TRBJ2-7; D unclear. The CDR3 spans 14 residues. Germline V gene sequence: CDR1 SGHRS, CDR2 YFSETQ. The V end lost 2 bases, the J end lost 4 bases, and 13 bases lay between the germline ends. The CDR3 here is CASSFLPQQYEQYF. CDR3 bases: TGCGCCAGCAGCTTTTTACCCCAGCAGTACGAGCAGTACTTC.

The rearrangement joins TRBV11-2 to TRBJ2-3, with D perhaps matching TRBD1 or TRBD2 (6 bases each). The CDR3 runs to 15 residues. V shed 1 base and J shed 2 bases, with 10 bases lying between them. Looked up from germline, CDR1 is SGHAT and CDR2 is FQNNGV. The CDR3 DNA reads TGTGCCAGCAGCTTAGGGGGGGCTGACACAGATACGCAGTATTTT. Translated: CASSLGGADTDTQYF.

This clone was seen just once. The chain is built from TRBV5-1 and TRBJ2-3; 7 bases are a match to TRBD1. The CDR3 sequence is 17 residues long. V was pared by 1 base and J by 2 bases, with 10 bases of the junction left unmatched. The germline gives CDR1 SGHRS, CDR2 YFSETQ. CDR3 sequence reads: CASSLSATGEITDTQYF. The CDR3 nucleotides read TGCGCCAGCAGCTTGTCCGCAACAGGGGAGATCACAGATACGCAGTATTTT.

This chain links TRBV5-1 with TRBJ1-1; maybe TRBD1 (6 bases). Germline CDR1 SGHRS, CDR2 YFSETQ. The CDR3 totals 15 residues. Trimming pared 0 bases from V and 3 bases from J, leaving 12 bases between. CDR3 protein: CASSLAPGVDTEAFF. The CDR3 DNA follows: TGCGCCAGCAGCTTGGCCCCAGGGGTAGACACTGAAGCTTTCTTT.

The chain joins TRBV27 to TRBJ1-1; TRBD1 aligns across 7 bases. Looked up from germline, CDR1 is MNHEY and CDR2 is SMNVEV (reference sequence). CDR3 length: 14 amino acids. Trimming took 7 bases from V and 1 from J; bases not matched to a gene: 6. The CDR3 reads CASKMTGRNTEAFF. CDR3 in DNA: TGTGCCAGCAAGATGACAGGGAGGAACACTGAAGCTTTCTTT.

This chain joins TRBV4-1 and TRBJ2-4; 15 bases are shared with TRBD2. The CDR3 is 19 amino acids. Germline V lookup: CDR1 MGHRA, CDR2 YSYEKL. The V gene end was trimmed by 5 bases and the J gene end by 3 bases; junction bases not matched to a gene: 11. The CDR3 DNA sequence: TGCGCCAGCAGCTTCGAGCCGGGACTAGCGGGAGGAGTCAAAAACATTCAGTACTTC. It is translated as CASSFEPGLAGGVKNIQYF.

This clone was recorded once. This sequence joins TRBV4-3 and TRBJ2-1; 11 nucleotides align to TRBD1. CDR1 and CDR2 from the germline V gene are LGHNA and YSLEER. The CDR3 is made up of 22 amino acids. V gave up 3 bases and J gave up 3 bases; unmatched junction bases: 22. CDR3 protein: CASSQVFTGTGGRLRFYNEQFF. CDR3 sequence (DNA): TGCGCCAGCAGCCAGGTCTTTACTGGGACAGGGGGAAGGTTACGCTTCTACAATGAGCAGTTCTTC.

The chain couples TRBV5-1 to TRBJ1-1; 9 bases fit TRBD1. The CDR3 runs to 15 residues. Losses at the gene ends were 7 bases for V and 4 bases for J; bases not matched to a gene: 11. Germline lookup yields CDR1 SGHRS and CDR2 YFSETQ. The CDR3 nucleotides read TGCGCCAGCGCTCCCAGGGACAGGGTATTCACTGAAGCTTTCTTT. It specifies CASAPRDRVFTEAFF.

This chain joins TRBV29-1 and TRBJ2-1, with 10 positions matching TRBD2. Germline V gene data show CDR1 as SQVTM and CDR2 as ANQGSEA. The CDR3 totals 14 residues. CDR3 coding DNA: TGCATCGCCACACTAGCGGGAACCTACAATGAGCAGTTCTTC. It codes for CIATLAGTYNEQFF.

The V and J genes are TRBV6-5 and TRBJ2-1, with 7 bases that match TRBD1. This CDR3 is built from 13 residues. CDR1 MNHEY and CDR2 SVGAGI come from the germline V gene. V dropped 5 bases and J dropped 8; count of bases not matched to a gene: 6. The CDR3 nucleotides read TGTGCCAGCAGTCCCCTAGGGGGCTATGAGCAGTTCTTC. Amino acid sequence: CASSPLGGYEQFF.

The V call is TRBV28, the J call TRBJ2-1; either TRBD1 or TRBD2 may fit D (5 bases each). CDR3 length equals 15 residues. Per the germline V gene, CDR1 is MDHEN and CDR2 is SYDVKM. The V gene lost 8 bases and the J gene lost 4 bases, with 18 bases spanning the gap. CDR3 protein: CASGTIGTGYNEQFF. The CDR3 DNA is TGTGCCAGCGGGACCATCGGGACGGGATACAATGAGCAGTTCTTC.

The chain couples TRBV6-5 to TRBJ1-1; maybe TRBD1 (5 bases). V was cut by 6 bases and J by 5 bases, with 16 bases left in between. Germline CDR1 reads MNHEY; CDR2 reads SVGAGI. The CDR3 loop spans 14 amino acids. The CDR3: CASRRDPLRTEAFF. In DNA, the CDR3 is TGTGCCAGCAGAAGGGACCCCCTAAGGACTGAAGCTTTCTTT.

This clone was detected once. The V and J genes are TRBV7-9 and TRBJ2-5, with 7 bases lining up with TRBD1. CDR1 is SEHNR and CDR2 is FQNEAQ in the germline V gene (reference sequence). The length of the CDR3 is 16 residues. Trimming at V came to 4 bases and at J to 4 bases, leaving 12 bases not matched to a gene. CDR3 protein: CASSYRRSGGIETQYF. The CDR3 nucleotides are TGTGCCAGCAGCTACCGTCGTTCAGGGGGAATAGAGACCCAGTACTTC.